This is a list of T cell receptor beta chains from one sample in a study of cytomegalovirus exposure and HLA in healthy donors. Measured with immunoSEQ multiplex PCR; TCRdb has only the in-frame clones, and not every one. The sample lists 95,000 or so clones, 65% to 90% seen once, with 4.2% in the top ten. The sequenced sample consisted of PBMCs. These receptors were collected from a woman in her seventies in good health and CMV-seropositive. CDR3s include the opening cysteine and the closing phenylalanine or tryptophan. A D gene is named only where the DNA matches it firmly. Not every row has a clone size; where given, it reads once, few, many or a size class.

v_gene	j_gene	d_gene	abundance	CDR3nt	CDR3aa
TRBV4-2	TRBJ2-1	TRBD2	NA	TGTGCCAGCAGCCCTTTATCGGGGGGGGAGAGCTCCTACAATGAGCAGTTCTTC	CASSPLSGGESSYNEQFF
TRBV6-5	TRBJ2-7	NA	NA	TGTGCCAGCAGCCCAGGACTGTTCTCCTACGAGCAGTACTTC	CASSPGLFSYEQYF
TRBV7-2	TRBJ2-5	TRBD1	NA	TGTGCCAGCAGCTTAGAGGCAGGGGGTAAGGAGGAGCAGTACTTC	CASSLEAGGKEEQYF
TRBV6-5	TRBJ1-1	TRBD1	NA	TGTGCCAGCAGACCGGGACAGGCATCGAACACTGAAGCTTTCTTT	CASRPGQASNTEAFF
TRBV10-3	TRBJ2-1	NA	NA	TGTGCCATCAGTCGAGTATCGGGGCGGGAACCCTACAATGAGCAGTTCTTC	CAISRVSGREPYNEQFF
TRBV11-2	TRBJ1-3	NA	NA	TGTGCCAGCAGCCCCTACAGGGTTTCTGGAAACACCATATATTTT	CASSPYRVSGNTIYF
TRBV7-2	TRBJ1-1	TRBD1	NA	TGTGCCAGCAGCTTAGCGACAGGGTGGCACACTGAAGCTTTCTTT	CASSLATGWHTEAFF
TRBV7-2	TRBJ2-7	NA	NA	TGTGCCAGCAGCTTGGGGAGAGACTACGAGCAGTACTTC	CASSLGRDYEQYF
TRBV7-2	TRBJ2-1	NA	few	TGTGCCAGCGCTCCAACCACGGTTTCGCAGTTCTTC	CASAPTTVSQFF
TRBV4-1	TRBJ2-1	NA	NA	TGCGCCAGCAGCCAGGCTCAATCTTCCTACAATGAGCAGTTCTTC	CASSQAQSSYNEQFF
TRBV19	TRBJ2-3	TRBD2	NA	TGTGCCAGTAGTACCCCTAGCGGTAGCACAGATACGCAGTATTTT	CASSTPSGSTDTQYF
TRBV5-1	TRBJ1-4	NA	few	TGCGCCAGCAGTCCTCAACGGGTTAATGAAAAACTGTTTTTT	CASSPQRVNEKLFF
TRBV14	TRBJ2-5	NA	few	TGTGCCAGCAGCCCCTCGGAGGTGACCCAGTACTTC	CASSPSEVTQYF
TRBV7-9	TRBJ2-6	TRBD1	few	TGTGCCAGCAGCCACGGACAGGGAAGCTCTGGGGCCAACGTCCTGACTTTC	CASSHGQGSSGANVLTF
TRBV9	TRBJ2-5	NA	NA	TGTGCCAGCAGCGTAGTGTCGGGAGTCGGGGAGACCCAGTACTTC	CASSVVSGVGETQYF
TRBV4-3	TRBJ2-3	TRBD2	NA	TGCGCCAGCAGCCAGATTAGCGGGAGAACAGATACGCAGTATTTT	CASSQISGRTDTQYF
TRBV5-4	TRBJ2-4	TRBD1	NA	TGTGCCAGCAGCACCGGGACAGGGGACGGCAAAAACATTCAGTACTTC	CASSTGTGDGKNIQYF
TRBV27	TRBJ1-1	NA	NA	TGTGCCAGCAGTTTATTTCCAGGGGATGTCGTGAACACTGAAGCTTTCTTT	CASSLFPGDVVNTEAFF
TRBV18	TRBJ2-6	TRBD1	NA	TGTGCCAGCTCACCTCCGGGACAGGGGGCTTCTGGGGCCAACGTCCTGACTTTC	CASSPPGQGASGANVLTF
TRBV19	TRBJ2-5	TRBD1	NA	TGTGCCAGTACAACCTCAGGGGGCTGGAGGCAAGAGACCCAGTACTTC	CASTTSGGWRQETQYF
TRBV9	TRBJ2-1	TRBD2	NA	TGTGCCAGCAGCGCCGGGACTAGCGGGAACAATGAGCAGTTCTTC	CASSAGTSGNNEQFF
TRBV7-9	TRBJ1-2	TRBD1	NA	TGTGCCAGCAGCTTAGGAGGACAGGGTGGAGAGGGCTACACCTTC	CASSLGGQGGEGYTF
TRBV5-1	TRBJ2-5	TRBD1	NA	TGCGCCAGCAGCTTCGGCCCCGCAGGGGGCGAAGAGACCCAGTACTTC	CASSFGPAGGEETQYF
TRBV6-1	TRBJ2-5	TRBD2	NA	TGTGCCAGCAGTGGACTAGCGGGAGGGCCATGGGAGACCCAGTACTTC	CASSGLAGGPWETQYF
TRBV11-2	TRBJ1-2	NA	once	TGTGCCAGCAGCTTTGACAGGACTGCTAACTATGGCTACACCTTC	CASSFDRTANYGYTF
TRBV4-2	TRBJ2-2	NA	NA	TGTGCCAGCAGCCAAGGGGGCGGAACAACCGCGAACACCGGGGAGCTGTTTTTT	CASSQGGGTTANTGELFF
TRBV2	TRBJ2-3	NA	NA	TGTGCCAGCATGCAGCGATCACCGCGACCAGATACGCAGTATTTT	CASMQRSPRPDTQYF
TRBV28	TRBJ1-1	TRBD1	NA	TGTGCCAGCAGTTTAGGGGACAGGGGTAACACTGAAGCTTTCTTT	CASSLGDRGNTEAFF
TRBV11-2	TRBJ2-5	TRBD2	NA	TGTGCCAGCAGCTTAGGCGGGAGGGCCGAAGAGACCCAGTACTTC	CASSLGGRAEETQYF
TRBV7-9	TRBJ2-1	NA	NA	TGTGCCAGCACCCCCCTTTTGGCTACGGAGGGCAATGAGCAGTTCTTC	CASTPLLATEGNEQFF
TRBV2	TRBJ2-1	NA	once	TGTGCCAGCAGTGAAGGAGGGACTCCGCGTGATGAGCAGTTCTTC	CASSEGGTPRDEQFF
TRBV7-2	TRBJ1-2	TRBD1	NA	TGTGCCAGCAGTTTGGACAGGGAAGGGTCTAACTATGGCTACACCTTC	CASSLDREGSNYGYTF
TRBV5-6	TRBJ2-7	NA	NA	TGTGCCAGCACCCGCCGGGACACCTACTCCTACGAGCAGTACTTC	CASTRRDTYSYEQYF
TRBV2	TRBJ2-7	TRBD1	once	TGTGCCAGCAGCGAAATGCGGACAGGGGGTCACGAGCAGTACTTC	CASSEMRTGGHEQYF
TRBV15	TRBJ2-7	NA	few	TGTGCCACCAGCAGAGATGCTTGGGGGGACAGAACCTACGAGCAGTACTTC	CATSRDAWGDRTYEQYF
TRBV19	TRBJ2-1	TRBD1	NA	TGTGCCAGTAGTATAGCCACCAGGGGGCAAAAGTACAATGAGCAGTTCTTC	CASSIATRGQKYNEQFF
TRBV4-1	TRBJ2-1	TRBD1	NA	TGCGCCAGCAGCCACCCCCTGCTGACAGGGGGCCGAAACAATGAGCAGTTCTTC	CASSHPLLTGGRNNEQFF
TRBV11-2	TRBJ2-1	NA	NA	TGTGCCAGCAGCTTAGGGCTTGAGCAGTTCTTC	CASSLGLEQFF
TRBV5-1	TRBJ2-1	TRBD2	once	TGCGCCAGCACGTGGGCTAGCGGCTACAATGAGCAGTTCTTC	CASTWASGYNEQFF
TRBV19	TRBJ2-1	TRBD2	NA	TGTGCCAGTACTCCCTCGGGACTAGCGGGAAATGAGCAGTTCTTC	CASTPSGLAGNEQFF